A single sample gave rise to the 27 T cell receptor beta chains below, sequenced in a study of T and B cells in COVID-19 patients. BIOMED2 TRB-A/B primer pools were used in multiplex TRB PCR. TCRdb passed the multiplex PCR reads through MiXCR, listing each CDR3 protein once. The sample holds about 9,500 distinct CDR3 sequences; around 28% are singletons and the top ten take roughly a quarter. Blood genomic DNA input for TRB amplification was about 250-500 ng. What was sequenced was blood. The receptors stem from a human donor who had recovered from COVID-19.

A word on this clonotype: A much more abundant neighbour one base away suggests this may be a read error. The rearrangement links TRBV5-6 to TRBJ2-7; tentative D call: TRBD2 (5 bases). The CDR3 runs to 14 residues. Trimming took off 1 base at V and 5 bases at J, with 13 bases between the two ends. Germline CDR1 and CDR2: SGHDT and YYEEEE. CDR3 amino acids: CASSLMLAPNEQYF. The DNA for the CDR3 is TGTGCCAGCAGCTTGATGTTAGCGCCAAACGAGCAGTACTTC. Full variable domain (missing parts from reference TRBV5-6 and TRBJ2-7): DAGVTQSPTHLIKTRGQQVTLRCSPKSGHDTVSWYQQALGQGPQFIFQYYEEEERQRGNFPDRFSGHQFPNYSSELNVNALLLGDSALYLCASSLMLAPNEQYFGPGTRLTVT.

Notes on this clonotype: Sequence at one end of the junction differs from germline and may be a read error. The gene calls are TRBV6-2 or TRBV6-3 and TRBJ2-2, with TRBD2 identical over 8 bases. Germline values: CDR1 MNHEY, CDR2 SVGEGT. CDR3 length equals 12 residues. DNA of the CDR3: TGTGCCAGCAGTTCCGGTAGCGGGGTGCTGTTTTTT. This codes for CASSSGSGVLFF.

The genes are TRBV10-3 and TRBJ2-7; the match to TRBD1 covers 8 bases. Looked up from germline, CDR1 is ENHRY and CDR2 is SYGVKD. J gave up 4 bases and V 10 bases, and 15 bases lay outside the gene matches. The CDR3 has 15 amino acids. CDR3 in amino acids: CASSSPGQASYEQYF. CDR3 in DNA: TGTGCCAGCAGCTCTCCGGGACAGGCCTCTTACGAGCAGTACTTC.

This clonotype is medium-sized (0.01 to 0.1%) within its sample. The chain is built from TRBV19 and TRBJ2-7, with 7 bases fitting TRBD1. The CDR3 has 15 residues. Germline assignment: CDR1 LNHDA and CDR2 SQIVND (reference sequence). Trimming cost V 1 base and J 2 bases; bases outside gene matches: 5. The CDR3 DNA reads TGTGCCAGTAGTATAGGGGCAGGGGGTCCCTACGAGCAGTACTTC. Encoded protein: CASSIGAGGPYEQYF.

The chain has TRBV15 and TRBJ1-1; D possibly corresponds to TRBD1 (5 bases). The V gene's germline CDR1 is LNHNV and CDR2 YYDKDF (reference sequence). Trimming stripped 0 bases from V and 3 bases from J, with 8 bases between. This CDR3 has 14 amino acids. CDR3 DNA: TGTGCCACCAGCAGAGAGGGCAGGGACACTGAAGCTTTCTTT. Protein sequence: CATSREGRDTEAFF.

This clonotype qualifies as medium-sized. CDR3: CASSPQVGFRSYNEQFF. The CDR3 DNA is TGTGCCAGCAGTCCACAGGTAGGCTTCCGCTCCTACAATGAGCAGTTCTTC. This sequence joins TRBV12-3 or TRBV12-4 and TRBJ2-1, with D tentatively TRBD1 (5 bases). The CDR3 extends over 17 amino acids. V was shortened by 5 bases and J by 0 bases, with 17 bases between the two germline ends.

The V gene is TRBV10-3, the J gene TRBJ2-5, with D uncertain. This CDR3 has 13 residues. Per the germline V gene, CDR1 is ENHRY and CDR2 is SYGVKD. V was trimmed by 7 bases and J by 1 base, leaving 10 bases between them. In DNA form, the CDR3 reads TGTGCCATCACCCCTCGCGCCCAAGAGACCCAGTACTTC. Protein: CAITPRAQETQYF.

This clonotype was seen a handful of times. The CDR3 loop reads CASSDQGLNTEAFF. The CDR3 nucleotides read TGTGCCAGCAGTGATCAGGGATTGAACACTGAAGCTTTCTTT. V gene TRBV6-1 combines with J gene TRBJ1-1; D might be TRBD1 (5 bases). Germline CDR1 and CDR2: MNHNS and SASEGT. This CDR3 spans 14 amino acids. Trimming pared 3 bases from V and 0 bases from J, leaving 8 bases between.

This chain joins TRBV30 and TRBJ2-1, with 12 bases aligning to TRBD2. J lost 9 bases, V lost 0 bases, and 6 bases had no gene match. Germline loops: CDR1 GTSNPN, CDR2 SVGIG (reference sequence). CDR3 length: 15 residues. CDR3 sequence reads: CAWSVSLAGGIEQFF. DNA for the CDR3: TGTGCCTGGAGTGTCAGCCTAGCGGGAGGGATTGAGCAGTTCTTC. Drawing the rest from reference TRBV30 and TRBJ2-1, the complete variable domain is SQTIHQWPATLVQPVGSPLSLECTVEGTSNPNLYWYRQAAGRGLQLLFYSVGIGQISSEVPQNLSASRPQDRQFILSSKKLLLSDSGFYLCAWSVSLAGGIEQFFGPGTRLTVL.

About this clonotype: Since a much larger clone is just one base distant, this may be a read error. The gene calls are TRBV18 and TRBJ2-7, with TRBD1 as a possible D gene (5 bases). V was shortened by 5 bases and J by 2 bases, with 10 bases between the two germline ends. This CDR3 has 13 amino acids. The germline V gene encodes CDR1 KGHSH and CDR2 LQKENI. CDR3 region: CASSVGHTYEQYF. The CDR3 nucleotides read TGTGCCAGCTCAGTCGGACACACCTACGAGCAGTACTTC.

By sample share, this clonotype is medium-sized. The chain is built from TRBV30 and TRBJ2-2, with D tentatively TRBD1 (5 bases). Germline loops: CDR1 GTSNPN, CDR2 SVGIG (reference sequence). V was cut by 4 bases and J by 1 base, with 19 bases left in between. The CDR3 loop spans 17 amino acids. CDR3 region: CAWTLGRQGWNTGELFF. CDR3 bases: TGTGCCTGGACCCTTGGCCGCCAGGGTTGGAACACCGGGGAGCTGTTTTTT. The whole variable domain, filled in from reference TRBV30 and TRBJ2-2, reads SQTIHQWPATLVQPVGSPLSLECTVEGTSNPNLYWYRQAAGRGLQLLFYSVGIGQISSEVPQNLSASRPQDRQFILSSKKLLLSDSGFYLCAWTLGRQGWNTGELFFGEGSRLTVL.

Relative to its sample, this clonotype is medium-sized. CDR3 loop: CASSPPLALGEQYF. DNA of the CDR3: TGTGCCAGTAGTCCCCCTTTGGCCCTTGGGGAGCAGTACTTC. This chain joins TRBV19 and TRBJ2-7; unclear D gene. CDR3 length: 14 amino acids. Germline CDR1 reads LNHDA; CDR2 reads SQIVND (reference sequence). The V end was cut by 5 bases, the J end by 7 bases, with 18 bases between.

This clonotype ranks as medium-sized (0.01 to 0.1%). This chain links TRBV6-1 with TRBJ2-3; D call uncertain. Trimming stripped 2 bases from V and 13 bases from J, with 13 bases between. There are 12 residues in the CDR3. Germline V gene lookup returns CDR1 MNHNS and CDR2 SASEGT. CDR3 sequence: CASSEFDITEYF. The DNA for the CDR3 is TGTGCCAGCAGTGAATTTGATATAACGGAGTATTTT.

Ten or more counts support this clonotype. This chain connects TRBV19 to TRBJ1-5; D gene ambiguous. The CDR3 runs to 14 residues. Germline CDR1 reads LNHDA; CDR2 reads SQIVND (reference sequence). The V gene lost 8 bases and the J gene lost 4 bases, with 15 bases spanning the gap. The CDR3 protein is CASRPQVGNQPQHF. The CDR3 DNA reads TGTGCCAGTCGTCCCCAGGTGGGTAATCAGCCCCAGCATTTT. Looking up the rest from reference TRBV19 and TRBJ1-5 gives the full variable domain: DGGITQSPKYLFRKEGQNVTLSCEQNLNHDAMYWYRQDPGQGLRLIYYSQIVNDFQKGDIAEGYSVSREKKESFPLTVTSAQKNPTAFYLCASRPQVGNQPQHFGDGTRLSIL.

This clonotype was detected a few times. CDR3 nucleotides: TGTGCCAGCAGGCCCGGGAGCACAGATACGCAGTATTTT. Translation gives CASRPGSTDTQYF. The gene calls are TRBV6-2 or TRBV6-3 and TRBJ2-3; unclear D gene. Trimming removed 6 bases at V and 0 bases at J, with 7 bases between. The CDR3 contains 13 residues. CDR1 MNHEY and CDR2 SVGEGT come from the germline V gene.

J is TRBJ1-1 and V is TRBV19, with 8 bases aligning to TRBD1. Germline trimming cut 6 bases from V and 3 bases from J; bases unmatched to any gene: 3. CDR1 is LNHDA, CDR2 SQIVND, per germline (reference sequence). The CDR3 has 13 residues. CDR3 amino acids: CASSPQGDTEAFF. The CDR3 region has the DNA TGTGCCAGTAGCCCACAGGGGGACACTGAAGCTTTCTTT.

The rearrangement links TRBV7-9 to TRBJ2-1; TRBD2 agrees at 7 bases. The CDR3 loop spans 11 amino acids. CDR1 is SEHNR, CDR2 FQNEAQ, per germline (reference sequence). With 4 bases clipped from V and 9 bases from J, the junction kept 0 bases outside the gene matches. CDR3 in DNA: TGTGCCAGCAGCTCTAGCGGTGAGCAGTTCTTC. Amino acids: CASSSSGEQFF.

This sequence joins TRBV10-3 and TRBJ2-3, with 9 positions matching TRBD2. The CDR3 totals 14 residues. J gave up 6 bases and V 3 bases, and 4 bases lay outside the gene matches. Germline CDR1 is ENHRY and CDR2 is SYGVKD. CDR3 sequence (DNA): TGTGCCATCAGTGAAGGTGCGGGGGGGGATACGCAGTATTTT. It translates to CAISEGAGGDTQYF.

The J gene is TRBJ1-5, the V gene TRBV28, with D unresolved. The length of the CDR3 is 17 residues. Trimming pared 2 bases from V and 1 base from J, leaving 15 bases between. Germline V gene sequence: CDR1 MDHEN, CDR2 SYDVKM. The CDR3 region has the DNA TGTGCCAGCAGTTTACCCAACAGAGTTAGGAGCAATCAGCCCCAGCATTTT. Protein product: CASSLPNRVRSNQPQHF.

This chain joins TRBV10-3 and TRBJ2-3, with TRBD2 identical over 14 bases. The CDR3 has 17 amino acids. Per germline, CDR1 ENHRY and CDR2 SYGVKD. J lost 3 bases, V lost 6 bases, and 8 bases had no gene match. DNA for the CDR3: TGTGCCATCAGCCCGACTAGCGGGGGGGCAATGACAGATACGCAGTATTTT. Amino acids: CAISPTSGGAMTDTQYF.

V gene TRBV25-1 combines with J gene TRBJ2-2; a possible D gene is TRBD2 (5 bases). This CDR3 comprises 15 residues. CDR1 is MGHDK and CDR2 is SYGVNS in the germline V gene. V was trimmed by 3 bases and J by 2 bases, leaving 10 bases between them. This CDR3 is CASSEWESNTGELFF. CDR3 coding DNA: TGTGCCAGCAGTGAGTGGGAGAGCAACACCGGGGAGCTGTTTTTT.

This clonotype was seen many times. The CDR3 is CASSPPSLEETQYF. For the CDR3, the DNA is TGTGCCAGCTCACCACCGAGCCTGGAAGAGACCCAGTACTTC. V is TRBV18 and J is TRBJ2-5; D gene unclear. Trimming pared 0 bases from V and 3 bases from J, leaving 8 bases between. The length of the CDR3 is 14 residues. Germline-derived CDR1 and CDR2 are KGHSH and LQKENI.

This clonotype counts as medium-sized. J is TRBJ2-1 and V is TRBV11-1, with D tentatively TRBD1 (6 bases). Trimming removed 1 base from V and 5 bases from J, with 12 bases in between. The CDR3 totals 15 residues. Germline CDR1 SGHAT, CDR2 FQDESV (reference sequence). The CDR3 region has the DNA TGTGCCAGCAGCTTAGGGGACATAAAGAACAATGAGCAGTTCTTC. As protein: CASSLGDIKNNEQFF.

There are a few counts of this clonotype. The chain links TRBV24-1 to TRBJ2-2, with D tentatively TRBD2 (5 bases). This CDR3 is 16 amino acids long. V lost 1 base and J 2 bases, leaving 10 bases between the germline ends. Germline values: CDR1 KGHDR, CDR2 SFDVKD. The CDR3 loop reads CATSDLSSGNTGELFF. For the CDR3, the DNA is TGTGCCACCAGTGATTTATCAAGCGGAAACACCGGGGAGCTGTTTTTT.

The chain joins TRBV7-9 to TRBJ2-1; 8 positions agree with TRBD2. This CDR3 has 17 amino acids. From germline, CDR1 is SEHNR and CDR2 FQNEAQ (reference sequence). V was pared by 4 bases and J by 2 bases, with 10 bases of the junction left unmatched. DNA for the CDR3: TGTGCCAGCAGCTCGATACTAGCGGCCCAGCCCTACAATGAGCAGTTCTTC. This encodes CASSSILAAQPYNEQFF. Filled out from reference TRBV7-9 and TRBJ2-1, the complete variable domain reads DTGVSQNPRHKITKRGQNVTFRCDPISEHNRLYWYRQTLGQGPEFLTYFQNEAQLEKSRLLSDRFSAERPKGSFSTLEIQRTEQGDSAMYLCASSSILAAQPYNEQFFGPGTRLTVL.

The rearrangement joins TRBV28 to TRBJ1-2; D unclear. The germline CDR1 and CDR2 sequences are MDHEN and SYDVKM. Deletions cut 6 bases from V and 4 bases from J, with 9 bases between. There are 12 residues in the CDR3. The CDR3 coding sequence is TGTGCCAGCAGGTTAGCCGGCTATGGCTACACCTTC. The encoded protein is CASRLAGYGYTF.

CDR3 sequence reads: CASSPTAGEVGELFF. CDR3 DNA: TGTGCCAGTAGCCCGACGGCGGGAGAGGTCGGGGAGCTGTTTTTT. The genes are TRBV19 and TRBJ2-2, with 7 bases lining up with TRBD2. Unmatched junction bases numbered 11, after V lost 6 bases and J lost 7 bases. The CDR3 sequence is 15 residues long. Per the germline V gene, CDR1 is LNHDA and CDR2 is SQIVND (reference sequence).